These 24 T cell receptor beta chains originate from one sample sequenced in a study of T cell changes during pregnancy in multiple sclerosis. Profiling relied on immunoSEQ multiplex PCR, and the TCRdb table lists in-frame clones only, not all of them. The table has about 98,000 clones, 90% to 95% seen once. Source: peripheral blood, taken after pregnancy. These receptors were obtained from a female donor in good health, enrolled as a control in a pregnancy study.

The chain is built from TRBV12-5 and TRBJ2-1; 16 bases map to TRBD2. Germline V CDR1 and CDR2: LGHNT, FRNRAP. Trimming cost V 5 bases and J 5 bases; bases outside gene matches: 6. This CDR3 is 17 amino acids long. The CDR3 protein is CASGPGTSGGVNNEQFF. In nucleotides, the CDR3 is TGTGCTAGTGGTCCGGGGACTAGCGGGGGGGTAAACAATGAGCAGTTCTTC.

The genes are TRBV29-1 and TRBJ2-3; tentatively, D is TRBD2 (6 bases). Trimming took 7 bases from V and 6 from J, leaving 17 bases between them. In germline, CDR1 is SQVTM, CDR2 ANQGSEA. This CDR3 region has 13 residues. The CDR3 sequence: CSEAGRRGDTQYF. The CDR3 coding sequence is TGCAGCGAGGCGGGGAGGCGAGGGGATACGCAGTATTTT.

V usage is TRBV6-1 and J usage is TRBJ1-5; D is undetermined. The CDR3 loop spans 15 amino acids. Germline assignment: CDR1 MNHNS and CDR2 SASEGT. V shed 6 bases and J shed 0 bases, with 12 bases lying between them. The CDR3 reads CASSGAVISNQPQHF. In nucleotides, the CDR3 is TGTGCCAGCAGCGGAGCAGTAATTAGCAATCAGCCCCAGCATTTT.

The J gene is TRBJ2-1, the V gene TRBV19, with 9 bases lining up with TRBD2. V lost 4 bases and J lost 6; bases outside the gene matches: 10. Germline CDR1 is LNHDA and CDR2 is SQIVND (reference sequence). CDR3 length: 16 amino acids. CDR3 amino acids: CASSTPPSGVPNEQFF. As DNA, the CDR3 is TGTGCCAGTAGTACCCCTCCTAGCGGGGTCCCCAATGAGCAGTTCTTC. The full variable domain, in which reference TRBV19 and TRBJ2-1 provide the parts outside the CDR3, is DGGITQSPKYLFRKEGQNVTLSCEQNLNHDAMYWYRQDPGQGLRLIYYSQIVNDFQKGDIAEGYSVSREKKESFPLTVTSAQKNPTAFYLCASSTPPSGVPNEQFFGPGTRLTVL.

The chain carries TRBV5-8 and TRBJ2-7; D may be TRBD1 (6 bases). Trimming cost V 3 bases and J 4 bases, with 14 bases left between them. CDR3 size: 14 residues. In germline, CDR1 is SGHTS, CDR2 YDEGEE. DNA of the CDR3: TGTGCCAGCAGCTACCGGGACACCACTTACGAGCAGTACTTC. Translation: CASSYRDTTYEQYF.

The J gene is TRBJ1-2, the V gene TRBV7-9; D is unresolved. CDR3 length equals 12 residues. Germline V gives CDR1 SEHNR, CDR2 FQNEAQ (reference sequence). The ends were cut back, 2 bases at V and 10 bases at J, with 11 bases in the middle. The CDR3 coding sequence is TGTGCCAGCAGCTTAACCCGCGGGATCTACACCTTC. It specifies CASSLTRGIYTF.

Comment on this clone: Its ends do not fully match the called genes, so a read error is possible. J is TRBJ1-1 and V is TRBV27; 9 bases map to TRBD1. The CDR3 is made up of 14 amino acids. Germline values: CDR1 MNHEY, CDR2 SMNVEV (reference sequence). The DNA of the CDR3 is TGTGCCAGCAGGGACAGGGGAAATATTCGTTATCTCCTCTTT. Its translation: CASRDRGNIRYLLF.

This clone was seen only once. The chain joins TRBV11-2 to TRBJ2-1, with D maybe TRBD2 (6 bases). Germline-derived CDR1 and CDR2 are SGHAT and FQNNGV. CDR3 size: 15 residues. V lost 5 bases, J lost 1 base, and 12 bases lay in between. CDR3 region: CASSQWGGSYNEQFF. In DNA form, the CDR3 reads TGTGCCAGCAGCCAATGGGGAGGTTCCTACAATGAGCAGTTCTTC. The whole variable domain, remainder taken from reference TRBV11-2 and TRBJ2-1, is EAGVAQSPRYKIIEKRQSVAFWCNPISGHATLYWYQQILGQGPKLLIQFQNNGVVDDSQLPKDRFSAERLKGVDSTLKIQPAKLEDSAVYLCASSQWGGSYNEQFFGPGTRLTVL.

This chain uses TRBV2 with TRBJ1-5; TRBD1 is a possible D gene (5 bases). CDR3 length: 14 amino acids. V was pared by 9 bases and J by 4 bases, with 16 bases between. Per germline, CDR1 SNHLY and CDR2 FYNNEI. CDR3 DNA sequence: TGTGCCAGTCACACCCCCGGGGGAAATCAGCCCCAGCATTTT. Residues: CASHTPGGNQPQHF.

V gene TRBV28 combines with J gene TRBJ1-6; TRBD1 is a possible D gene (5 bases). Germline loops: CDR1 MDHEN, CDR2 SYDVKM. The V and J ends lost 9 bases and 14 bases respectively, with 29 bases between them. This CDR3 has 16 residues. The CDR3 loop reads CASNPFGAGQGLTLHF. DNA of the CDR3: TGTGCCAGTAATCCATTCGGAGCCGGTCAGGGTTTAACCCTCCACTTT.

This chain links TRBV6-1 with TRBJ1-2; no clear D. The CDR3 is 12 residues long. V dropped 2 bases and J dropped 5 bases, with 6 bases sitting between them. Germline V CDR1 and CDR2: MNHNS, SASEGT. CDR3 coding DNA: TGTGCCAGCAGTGAACCTTCGTATGGCTACACCTTC. It translates to CASSEPSYGYTF.

This clone was recorded only once. The chain is built from TRBV18 and TRBJ1-4, with TRBD1 matching over 8 bases. Germline values: CDR1 KGHSH, CDR2 LQKENI. V was pared by 5 bases and J by 8 bases, with 16 bases of the junction left unmatched. CDR3 size: 17 residues. The CDR3 is CASSASQQGARDEKLFF. In DNA form, the CDR3 reads TGTGCCAGCTCAGCCAGCCAGCAGGGGGCGCGGGACGAAAAACTGTTTTTT.

This clone was observed once. The chain uses TRBV9 and TRBJ2-1, with 7 bases aligning to TRBD1. With 2 bases clipped from V and 0 bases from J, the junction kept 2 bases outside the gene matches. CDR1 SGDLS and CDR2 YYNGEE come from the germline V gene. The CDR3 is made up of 15 amino acids. The CDR3 region is CASSVDRYSYNEQFF. DNA of the CDR3: TGTGCCAGCAGCGTGGACAGGTACTCCTACAATGAGCAGTTCTTC.

CDR3 residues: CAISEISGGTGELFF. In nucleotides, the CDR3 is TGTGCCATCAGTGAGATTAGCGGGGGCACCGGGGAGCTGTTTTTT. The V and J genes are TRBV10-3 and TRBJ2-2, with 9 nucleotides matching TRBD2. Trimming at V came to 2 bases and at J to 4 bases, leaving 2 bases not matched to a gene. Germline CDR1 and CDR2: ENHRY and SYGVKD. The CDR3 sequence is 15 residues long.

The V call is TRBV2, the J call TRBJ2-1; TRBD2 agrees at 9 bases. V gave up 1 base and J gave up 6 bases; unmatched junction bases: 7. The germline gives CDR1 SNHLY, CDR2 FYNNEI. The CDR3 has 16 residues. Here the CDR3 reads CASSEGWAGGVNEQFF. In DNA, the CDR3 is TGTGCCAGCAGTGAAGGTTGGGCGGGAGGGGTCAATGAGCAGTTCTTC.

This chain uses TRBV30 with TRBJ1-5; a weak D match, TRBD1 (5 bases). V lost 0 bases and J lost 7, with 10 bases in between. Germline V lookup: CDR1 GTSNPN, CDR2 SVGIG (reference sequence). The CDR3 contains 13 residues. CDR3 coding DNA: TGTGCCTGGAGTGTACAGGTTCGCCAGCCCCAGCATTTT. This sequence encodes CAWSVQVRQPQHF.

V is TRBV18 and J is TRBJ1-2, with 8 bases aligning to TRBD1. Germline CDR1 KGHSH, CDR2 LQKENI. The CDR3 is 18 amino acids. V lost 1 base, J lost 0 bases, and 10 bases stayed unmatched. Written as DNA, the CDR3 is TGTGCCAGCTCACCACTGGACAGGGATCAAGGCGCTAACTATGGCTACACCTTC. Its protein product is CASSPLDRDQGANYGYTF.

A single count supports this clone. CDR3 loop: CASSGLGGGSEKLFF. The CDR3, as DNA: TGTGCCAGCAGCGGCCTCGGTGGAGGGAGTGAAAAACTGTTTTTT. The J gene is TRBJ1-4, the V gene TRBV14, with D uncertain. CDR1 SGHDN and CDR2 FVKESK come from the germline V gene. The CDR3 consists of 15 residues. V was clipped by 5 bases and J by 7 bases, with 17 bases between them. Looking up the rest from reference TRBV14 and TRBJ1-4 gives the full variable domain: EAGVTQFPSHSVIEKGQTVTLRCDPISGHDNLYWYRRVMGKEIKFLLHFVKESKQDESGMPNNRFLAERTGGTYSTLKVQPAELEDSGVYFCASSGLGGGSEKLFFGSGTQLSVL.

The chain links TRBV10-1 to TRBJ1-1; tentatively, D is TRBD1 (6 bases). In germline, CDR1 is WNHNN, CDR2 SYGVQD (reference sequence). The V end lost 8 bases, the J end lost 8 bases, and 12 bases lay between the germline ends. This CDR3 contains 11 residues. The CDR3 coding sequence is TGCGCCAGCTCGGCCGGGACAGAAGCTTTCTTT. This gives the protein CASSAGTEAFF.

This clone was seen a single time. The chain has TRBV30 and TRBJ1-6, with D perhaps matching TRBD1 (6 bases). V gave up 4 bases and J gave up 8 bases, with 18 bases separating them. CDR1 is GTSNPN, CDR2 SVGIG, per germline (reference sequence). The CDR3 covers 15 residues. The CDR3 region is CAWTPPDKGDSPLHF. As DNA, the CDR3 is TGTGCCTGGACCCCGCCTGACAAGGGGGATTCACCCCTCCACTTT.

The rearrangement links TRBV15 to TRBJ1-4; 10 bases are shared with TRBD1. Germline V gene lookup returns CDR1 LNHNV and CDR2 YYDKDF (reference sequence). V shed 0 bases, J shed 0 bases, and the junction held 1 base outside the gene matches. The CDR3 has 17 amino acids. CDR3 loop: CATSREGQGPTNEKLFF. In nucleotides, the CDR3 is TGTGCCACCAGCAGAGAGGGACAGGGGCCAACTAATGAAAAACTGTTTTTT.

This clone occurred a few times. This sequence joins TRBV25-1 and TRBJ2-2; D perhaps matches TRBD1 (5 bases). The CDR3 has 14 amino acids. CDR1 is MGHDK, CDR2 SYGVNS, per germline. Deletions cut 0 bases from V and 3 bases from J, with 5 bases between. The CDR3 loop is CASSEYRDTGELFF. The DNA for the CDR3 is TGTGCCAGCAGTGAATACAGGGACACCGGGGAGCTGTTTTTT.

The V and J genes are TRBV27 and TRBJ2-1; 12 bases fit TRBD2. The CDR3 consists of 16 residues. Unmatched junction bases numbered 5, after V lost 8 bases and J lost 0 bases. CDR1 is MNHEY, CDR2 SMNVEV, per germline (reference sequence). The CDR3 spells CASQTSGSSSYNEQFF. In DNA, the CDR3 is TGTGCCAGCCAGACTAGCGGGAGTAGCTCCTACAATGAGCAGTTCTTC.

The genes are TRBV27 and TRBJ2-5; 7 bases map to TRBD2. The trim removed 7 bases at V and 5 bases at J, leaving 7 bases unmatched. CDR3 length: 13 amino acids. Germline V gene lookup returns CDR1 MNHEY and CDR2 SMNVEV (reference sequence). CDR3 DNA sequence: TGTGCCAGCACCGTACTAGCGCAGGAGACCCAGTACTTC. Amino acid sequence: CASTVLAQETQYF.